This record covers a single T cell receptor beta chain. This sample is drawn from a study of cytomegalovirus exposure and HLA in healthy donors. CDR1 and CDR2 (germline): SGHVS, FQNEAQ. This CDR3 has 13 amino acids. Between the trimmed V and J ends, which lost 0 bases and 5 bases, there was a span of 8 bases. Primers included in the PCR were 60 Vbeta and 13 Jbeta primers. TCRdb's copy holds only in-frame clones and misses some; the assay was immunoSEQ multiplex PCR. The sample has 65,000 to 90,000 clones; over 70% are singletons. Sequencing input: PBMCs. This chain connects TRBV7-8 to TRBJ2-7; D possibly corresponds to TRBD2 (5 bases). The receptor comes from a man in his forties in good health and CMV-seronegative. The CDR3 DNA is TGTGCCAGCAGCTTAGCGGGGAGCCACGAGCAGTACTTC. Protein: CASSLAGSHEQYF.